A single sample is the source of the 29 T cell receptor beta chains below, sequenced in a study of blood T cells in healthy people across ages. The authors ran a second PCR of about 6 to 11 cycles using a sample-barcoded 5' primer and a J-beta primer mix. MiXCR, applied by TCRdb to the 5' RACE reads, yields one record per CDR3 protein. The sample lists hundreds of thousands of distinct CDR3 sequences; roughly 27% were seen once. What was sequenced was blood. Receptor source: a woman aged 70 to 79 in good health.

The V gene is TRBV9, the J gene TRBJ2-3, with unresolved D. V was pared by 4 bases and J by 4 bases, with 13 bases between. Germline V gene sequence: CDR1 SGDLS, CDR2 YYNGEE. The CDR3 runs 14 residues. CDR3 in amino acids: CASSLDPLADTQYF. DNA of the CDR3: TGTGCCAGCAGCCTGGACCCACTGGCAGATACGCAGTATTTT.

This clonotype came up many times. This chain connects TRBV7-8 to TRBJ2-2; D is ambiguous. The V gene's germline CDR1 is SGHVS and CDR2 FQNEAQ. This CDR3 is 12 amino acids long. Trimming pared 5 bases from V and 2 bases from J, leaving 3 bases between. The CDR3 loop reads CASSANTGELFF. The CDR3 DNA sequence: TGTGCCAGCAGCGCCAACACCGGGGAGCTGTTTTTT.

The genes are TRBV12-3 or TRBV12-4 and TRBJ1-1; 10 bases match TRBD1. V was pared by 6 bases and J by 0 bases, with 7 bases of the junction left unmatched. This CDR3 comprises 16 residues. The CDR3, as DNA: TGTGCCAGCAGCCGGGGACAGGGGATCATGAACACTGAAGCTTTCTTT. This codes for CASSRGQGIMNTEAFF.

The chain uses TRBV5-5 and TRBJ2-5; possibly TRBD1 or TRBD2 for D (5 bases each). Trimming pared 3 bases from V and 5 bases from J, leaving 17 bases between. Germline CDR1 SGHKS, CDR2 YYEKEE (reference sequence). The CDR3 consists of 15 residues. The CDR3 reads CASSWGSGTQETQYF. For the CDR3, the DNA is TGTGCCAGCAGCTGGGGGTCCGGCACGCAGGAGACCCAGTACTTC.

This clonotype was seen repeatedly, ten times or more. V usage is TRBV29-1 and J usage is TRBJ1-1, with D unclear. The V end lost 6 bases, the J end lost 6 bases, and 17 bases lay between the germline ends. The CDR3 covers 13 residues. CDR1 and CDR2 (germline): SQVTM, ANQGSEA. CDR3: CSVCDGGLAEAFF. CDR3 coding DNA: TGCAGCGTATGCGACGGAGGTTTGGCTGAAGCTTTCTTT. The complete variable domain, with remaining parts taken from reference TRBV29-1 and TRBJ1-1, reads SAVISQKPSRDICQRGTSLTIQCQVDSQVTMMFWYRQQPGQSLTLIATANQGSEATYESGFVIDKFPISRPNLTFSTLTVSNMSPEDSSIYLCSVCDGGLAEAFFGQGTRLTVV.

V is TRBV5-6 and J is TRBJ1-2, with D uncertain. The CDR3 loop spans 17 amino acids. Germline V gene sequence: CDR1 SGHDT, CDR2 YYEEEE. Trimming removed 4 bases at V and 6 bases at J, with 25 bases between. CDR3 sequence: CASSQEGGNKGPHGYTF. The CDR3 DNA reads as TGTGCCAGCAGCCAAGAGGGAGGAAACAAAGGGCCCCATGGCTACACCTTC. The full variable domain, completed using reference TRBV5-6 and TRBJ1-2, is DAGVTQSPTHLIKTRGQQVTLRCSPKSGHDTVSWYQQALGQGPQFIFQYYEEEERQRGNFPDRFSGHQFPNYSSELNVNALLLGDSALYLCASSQEGGNKGPHGYTFGSGTRLTVV.

This clonotype was detected ten times or more. This chain uses TRBV5-1 with TRBJ2-1; D not resolved. Trimming took off 0 bases at V and 0 bases at J, with 7 bases between the two ends. Germline lookup yields CDR1 SGHRS and CDR2 YFSETQ. The CDR3 extends over 15 amino acids. CDR3 sequence reads: CASSLASSSYNEQFF. The CDR3 DNA sequence: TGCGCCAGCAGCTTGGCCAGCTCCTCCTACAATGAGCAGTTCTTC.

This sequence joins TRBV28 and TRBJ2-7; tentatively, D is TRBD2 (6 bases). V lost 6 bases, J lost 5 bases, and 14 bases lay in between. Germline CDR1 MDHEN, CDR2 SYDVKM. The CDR3 covers 13 residues. The CDR3 nucleotides read TGTGCCAGCAGGGCCCGCGGGGCCGACGAGCAGTACTTC. Protein sequence: CASRARGADEQYF.

The V gene is TRBV4-2, the J gene TRBJ1-6; D is uncertain. Per the germline V gene, CDR1 is LGHNA and CDR2 is YNFKEQ. Trimming stripped 0 bases from V and 10 bases from J, with 4 bases between. The CDR3 contains 12 residues. The CDR3 nucleotides are TGTGCCAGCAGCCAAGACGACTCACCCCTCCACTTT. The encoded protein is CASSQDDSPLHF.

The chain joins TRBV20-1 to TRBJ2-3, with a possible D match to TRBD2 (6 bases). V was cut by 1 base and J by 8 bases, with 16 bases left in between. Germline CDR1 is DFQATT and CDR2 is SNEGSKA (reference sequence). This CDR3 is 14 amino acids long. CDR3 coding DNA: TGCAGTGCTAGAGTCCAAGACGGGACTCTTACGCAGTATTTT. As protein: CSARVQDGTLTQYF.

A note on this clonotype: Given a much more abundant clone one base away, this may be a read error. The conserved phenylalanine or tryptophan is not found at the CDR3 terminus, so this likely reflects a read error. The CDR3 loop reads CASSVNLGTEAFL. In DNA, the CDR3 is TGTGCCAGCAGCGTAAACTTGGGAACTGAAGCTTTCCTT. The J gene is TRBJ1-1, the V gene TRBV9, with D unresolved. The CDR3 extends over 13 amino acids. V was pared by 1 base and J by 5 bases, with 9 bases between. CDR1 and CDR2 (germline): SGDLS, YYNGEE.

This clonotype was found a few times. The rearrangement links TRBV7-8 to TRBJ2-5; D possibly matches TRBD1 or TRBD2 (5 bases each). The DNA end lines up better with TRBJ2-1; the J call may be wrong. CDR1 is SGHVS, CDR2 FQNEAQ, per germline. CDR3 length: 13 amino acids. The CDR3 loop reads CASSLGGWHEQFF. In DNA form, the CDR3 reads TGTGCCAGCAGCTTAGGGGGGTGGCATGAGCAGTTCTTC.

This chain links TRBV29-1 with TRBJ1-2, with D possibly matching TRBD1 (5 bases). Deletions cut 6 bases from V and 4 bases from J, with 9 bases between. The CDR3 contains 11 residues. CDR1 is SQVTM and CDR2 is ANQGSEA in the germline V gene. Here the CDR3 reads CSVHTGYGYTF. CDR3 sequence (DNA): TGCAGCGTACACACAGGCTATGGCTACACCTTC.

The chain uses TRBV2 and TRBJ2-5; 8 bases are shared with TRBD2. V gave up 1 base and J gave up 4 bases; unmatched junction bases: 5. The V gene's germline CDR1 is SNHLY and CDR2 FYNNEI. This CDR3 has 15 residues. CDR3 coding DNA: TGTGCCAGCAGTGAAGAGCGGGGGCAGGGAGAGACCCAGTACTTC. The encoded protein is CASSEERGQGETQYF.

The rearrangement links TRBV7-2 to TRBJ2-1; 13 bases line up with TRBD2. CDR1 is SGHTA and CDR2 is FQGNSA in the germline V gene. V shed 5 bases, J shed 16 bases, and the junction held 11 bases outside the gene matches. The CDR3 runs to 14 residues. The CDR3 loop reads CASSPTLAGGPYFF. In DNA, the CDR3 is TGTGCCAGCAGCCCGACACTAGCGGGAGGGCCCTACTTCTTC.

This rearrangement joins TRBV11-2 to TRBJ2-5; a weak D match, TRBD1 (6 bases). The V gene's germline CDR1 is SGHAT and CDR2 FQNNGV. With 3 bases removed from V and 7 bases from J, the gap between germline ends came to 18 bases. This CDR3 has 15 residues. The CDR3 loop is CASSFSQGISGTQYF. CDR3 DNA: TGTGCCAGCAGCTTCTCACAGGGAATCTCAGGGACCCAGTACTTC.

The CDR3 sequence is CASSFTRETQYF. DNA of the CDR3: TGTGCCAGCAGCTTTACGAGGGAGACCCAGTACTTC. V is TRBV7-8 and J is TRBJ2-5; no firm D call. Germline lookup yields CDR1 SGHVS and CDR2 FQNEAQ. Trimming took 3 bases from V and 5 from J, leaving 7 bases between them. The CDR3 sequence is 12 residues long.

This chain joins TRBV6-2 or TRBV6-3 and TRBJ1-5, with D perhaps matching TRBD1 (6 bases). CDR1 and CDR2 (germline): MNHEY, SVGEGT. The ends were cut back, 7 bases at V and 1 base at J, with 14 bases in the middle. The CDR3 contains 15 residues. CDR3 loop: CASTLSGTSNQPQHF. The CDR3 nucleotides are TGTGCCAGCACGTTATCCGGGACAAGCAATCAGCCCCAGCATTTT.

J is TRBJ1-1 and V is TRBV28; tentative D call: TRBD1 (6 bases). Germline CDR1 is MDHEN and CDR2 is SYDVKM. The V gene lost 6 bases and the J gene lost 10 bases, with 15 bases spanning the gap. The CDR3 runs to 12 residues. The CDR3 region has the DNA TGTGCCAGCAGATCAAGTGGGGGGGCAGCTTTCTTT. As protein: CASRSSGGAAFF.

This clonotype has more than one count but fewer than ten. The chain has TRBV7-2 and TRBJ1-1; D is unclear. The V gene lost 4 bases and the J gene lost 0 bases, with 15 bases spanning the gap. Germline V gene sequence: CDR1 SGHTA, CDR2 FQGNSA. This CDR3 has 16 amino acids. The CDR3 here is CASSSAVATLNTEAFF. CDR3 in DNA: TGTGCCAGCAGCTCCGCCGTAGCGACCCTGAACACTGAAGCTTTCTTT.

This clonotype occurred a few times. J is TRBJ1-2 and V is TRBV28; no firm D call. The CDR3 sequence is 14 residues long. V was cut by 2 bases and J by 4 bases, with 11 bases left in between. The germline gives CDR1 MDHEN, CDR2 SYDVKM. For the CDR3, the DNA is TGTGCCAGCAGTTTAGGTCGGGAGGTCTATGGCTACACCTTC. It yields the protein CASSLGREVYGYTF.

This clonotype has just a few counts. This chain joins TRBV4-2 and TRBJ1-1; 9 nucleotides line up with TRBD1. Germline lookup yields CDR1 LGHNA and CDR2 YNFKEQ. J was trimmed by 0 bases and V by 4 bases; bases with no gene match: 9. CDR3 length equals 17 residues. The CDR3 spells CASSPGTGRGMNTEAFF. The CDR3 DNA is TGTGCCAGCAGCCCGGGGACAGGGCGGGGAATGAACACTGAAGCTTTCTTT.

The genes are TRBV6-5 and TRBJ1-2; no reliable D call. The germline V gene has CDR1 MNHEY and CDR2 SVGAGI. With 0 bases removed from V and 1 base from J, the gap between germline ends came to 12 bases. The CDR3 has 16 residues. CDR3 region: CASSYSIPEHNYGYTF. The CDR3 nucleotides are TGTGCCAGCAGTTACTCGATTCCAGAGCATAACTATGGCTACACCTTC.

This clonotype has more than one count but fewer than ten. J is TRBJ1-5 and V is TRBV4-2; 9 nucleotides line up with TRBD1. Germline V gene lookup returns CDR1 LGHNA and CDR2 YNFKEQ. The CDR3 runs 16 residues. V was pared by 1 base and J by 4 bases, with 5 bases of the junction left unmatched. Here the CDR3 reads CASSQGGQGYNQPQHF. CDR3 nucleotides: TGTGCCAGCAGCCAAGGCGGACAGGGGTATAATCAGCCCCAGCATTTT.

V is TRBV12-3 or TRBV12-4 and J is TRBJ1-3, with D maybe TRBD1 (5 bases). The CDR3 sequence is 14 residues long. V was clipped by 8 bases and J by 0 bases, with 11 bases between them. This CDR3 is CASVSQGSGNTIYF. The CDR3 DNA sequence: TGTGCCAGCGTCAGTCAGGGCTCTGGAAACACCATATATTTT.

CDR3 residues: CSAGRDSRGADTQYF. CDR3 DNA sequence: TGCAGTGCTGGCAGGGACTCCCGGGGGGCAGATACGCAGTATTTT. This chain connects TRBV20-1 to TRBJ2-3, with 7 bases lining up with TRBD2. CDR3 length equals 15 residues. V was clipped by 5 bases and J by 4 bases; unmatched bases: 12. Per germline, CDR1 DFQATT and CDR2 SNEGSKA (reference sequence).

The table lists this clonotype with many counts. The chain combines TRBV21-1 with TRBJ2-3. TRBV21-1 counts as a pseudogene. The CDR3 contains 15 residues. CDR3 bases: TGTGCCAGCAGCAAAGTTAGCTCTGAAACAGATACGCAGTATTTT. Translating it yields CASSKVSSETDTQYF.

This clonotype was observed a few times. The chain combines TRBV7-2 with TRBJ2-1, with a tentative D call TRBD1 (6 bases). CDR3 length equals 12 residues. Trimming took off 9 bases at V and 11 bases at J, with 17 bases between the two ends. Germline lookup yields CDR1 SGHTA and CDR2 FQGNSA. CDR3 sequence (DNA): TGTGCCAGTAGCCGTACAGGGAATCAGCAGTTCTTC. Amino acid sequence: CASSRTGNQQFF.

CDR3 DNA: TGCGCCAGCAGATTCTCCCAAGAGACCCAGTACTTC. This codes for CASRFSQETQYF. The rearrangement uses TRBV5-1 and TRBJ2-5; D gene uncertain. With 5 bases removed from V and 1 base from J, the gap between germline ends came to 6 bases. The CDR3 loop spans 12 amino acids. Germline V CDR1 and CDR2: SGHRS, YFSETQ.